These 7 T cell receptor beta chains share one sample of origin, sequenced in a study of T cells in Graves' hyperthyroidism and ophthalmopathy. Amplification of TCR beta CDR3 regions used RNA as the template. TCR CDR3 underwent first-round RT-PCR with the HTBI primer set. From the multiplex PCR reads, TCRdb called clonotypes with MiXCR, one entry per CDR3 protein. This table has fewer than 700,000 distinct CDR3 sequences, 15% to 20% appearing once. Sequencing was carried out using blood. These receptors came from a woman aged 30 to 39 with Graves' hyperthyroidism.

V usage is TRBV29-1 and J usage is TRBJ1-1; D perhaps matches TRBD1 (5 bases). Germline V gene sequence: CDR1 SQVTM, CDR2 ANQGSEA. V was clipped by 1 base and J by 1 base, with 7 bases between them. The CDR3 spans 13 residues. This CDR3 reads CSVEGRENTEAFF. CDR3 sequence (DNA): TGCAGCGTTGAAGGCAGGGAGAACACTGAAGCTTTCTTT.

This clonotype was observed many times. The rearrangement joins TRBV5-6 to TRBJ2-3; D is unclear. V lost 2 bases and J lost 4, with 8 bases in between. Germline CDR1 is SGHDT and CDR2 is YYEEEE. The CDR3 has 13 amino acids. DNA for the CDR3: TGTGCCAGCAGCTTATCCCGCGCAGATACGCAGTATTTT. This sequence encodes CASSLSRADTQYF.

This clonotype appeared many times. This chain's CDR3 is CASSWPLAGEVTGELFF. CDR3 coding DNA: TGTGCCAGCAGCTGGCCCCTTGCGGGAGAGGTCACCGGGGAGCTGTTTTTT. V gene TRBV11-2 combines with J gene TRBJ2-2; TRBD2 aligns across 7 bases. The germline V gene has CDR1 SGHAT and CDR2 FQNNGV. The CDR3 is 17 residues long. With V trimmed by 4 bases and J by 4 bases, 12 bases remained unmatched.

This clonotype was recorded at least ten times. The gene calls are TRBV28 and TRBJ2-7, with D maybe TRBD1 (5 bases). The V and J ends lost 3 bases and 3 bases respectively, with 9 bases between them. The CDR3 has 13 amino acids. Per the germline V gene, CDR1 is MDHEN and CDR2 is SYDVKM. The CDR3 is CASSFAGIYEQYF. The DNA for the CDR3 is TGTGCCAGCAGTTTCGCAGGGATCTACGAGCAGTACTTC.

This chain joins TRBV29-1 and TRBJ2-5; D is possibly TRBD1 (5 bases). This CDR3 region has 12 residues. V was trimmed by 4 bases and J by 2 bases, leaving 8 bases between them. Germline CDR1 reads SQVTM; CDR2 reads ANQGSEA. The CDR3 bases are TGCAGCGTTGTCAGGGATCAAGAGACCCAGTACTTC. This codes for CSVVRDQETQYF.

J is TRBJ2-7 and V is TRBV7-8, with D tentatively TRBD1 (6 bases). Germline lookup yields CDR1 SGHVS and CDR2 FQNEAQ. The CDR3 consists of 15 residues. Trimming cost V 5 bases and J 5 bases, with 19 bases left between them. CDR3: CASSTRTDSYHEQYF. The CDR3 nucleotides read TGTGCCAGCAGCACCCGGACAGATTCCTACCACGAGCAGTACTTC.

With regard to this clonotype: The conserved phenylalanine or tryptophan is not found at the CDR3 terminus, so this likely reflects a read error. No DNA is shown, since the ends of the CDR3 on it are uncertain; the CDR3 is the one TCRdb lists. CDR3 in amino acids: CSARDRRTGSQPEHL. The chain employs TRBV20-1 and TRBJ1-5; TRBD1, the table's D call, was not compared with the DNA. Including both end residues, the CDR3 is 15 amino acids long. Looked up from germline, CDR1 is DFQATT and CDR2 is SNEGSKA (reference sequence).